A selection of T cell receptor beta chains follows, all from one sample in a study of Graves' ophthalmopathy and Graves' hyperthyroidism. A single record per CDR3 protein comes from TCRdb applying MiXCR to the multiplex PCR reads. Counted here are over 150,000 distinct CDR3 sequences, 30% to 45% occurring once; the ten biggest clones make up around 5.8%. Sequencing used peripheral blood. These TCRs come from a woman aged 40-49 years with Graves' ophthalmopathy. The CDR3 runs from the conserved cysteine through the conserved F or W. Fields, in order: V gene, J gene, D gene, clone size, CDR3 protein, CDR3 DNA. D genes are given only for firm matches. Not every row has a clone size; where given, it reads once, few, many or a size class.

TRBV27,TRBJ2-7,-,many,CASSFGDTEQYF,TGTGCCAGCAGTTTCGGGGATACTGAGCAGTACTTC
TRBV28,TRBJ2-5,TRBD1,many,CASSSSTGVETQYF,TGTGCCAGCAGTTCATCGACAGGGGTTGAGACCCAGTACTTC
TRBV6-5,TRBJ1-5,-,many,CASSYSSLGSQPQHF,TGTGCCAGCAGTTACTCGAGCCTGGGGAGTCAGCCCCAGCATTTT
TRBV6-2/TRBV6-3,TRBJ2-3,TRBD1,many,CASRIAGTGGDTQYF,TGTGCCAGCAGGATTGCCGGGACAGGGGGGGATACGCAGTATTTT
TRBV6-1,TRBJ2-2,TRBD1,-,CASSAQGGNTGELFF,TGTGCCAGCAGTGCACAGGGGGGAAACACCGGGGAGCTGTTTTTT
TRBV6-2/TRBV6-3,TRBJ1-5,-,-,CASSPDRPVQPQHF,TGTGCCAGCAGTCCCGATCGTCCGGTTCAGCCCCAGCATTTT
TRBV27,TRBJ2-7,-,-,CASSLLGDEQYF,TGTGCCAGCAGTTTGCTAGGGGACGAGCAGTACTTC
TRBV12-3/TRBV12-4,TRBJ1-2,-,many,CASSLRQGSDSWGYTF,TGTGCCAGCAGTTTACGGCAGGGTTCGGATTCTTGGGGCTACACCTTC
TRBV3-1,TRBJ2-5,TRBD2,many,CASSQVLAGETQYF,TGTGCCAGCAGCCAAGTGCTAGCGGGAGAGACCCAGTACTTC
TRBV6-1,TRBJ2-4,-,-,CAIQTERVKGDIQYF,TGTGCCATACAGACCGAACGGGTAAAAGGGGACATTCAGTACTTC
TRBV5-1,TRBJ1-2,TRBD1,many,CASSLQQGYGYTF,TGCGCCAGCAGCTTGCAACAGGGGTATGGCTACACCTTC
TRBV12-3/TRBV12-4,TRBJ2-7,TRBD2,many,CASSSSGGRTHHF,TGTGCCAGCAGTTCTAGCGGGGGCCGTACCCACCACTTC
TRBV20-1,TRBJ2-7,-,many,CSASKGATYEQYF,TGCAGTGCTAGTAAGGGTGCTACCTACGAGCAGTACTTC
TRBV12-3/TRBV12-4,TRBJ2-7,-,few,CASSLRGLGMGEQYF,TGTGCCAGCAGTTTAAGAGGGCTTGGGATGGGGGAGCAGTACTTC
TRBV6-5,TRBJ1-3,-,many,CASSLTDVSSGNTIYF,TGTGCCAGCAGTCTAACGGACGTCAGCTCTGGAAACACCATATATTTT
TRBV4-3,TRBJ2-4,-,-,CASSQETGSRNIQYF,TGCGCCAGCAGCCAAGAAACCGGGAGTAGAAACATTCAGTACTTC
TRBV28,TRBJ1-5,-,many,CASSTRVPLNQPQHF,TGTGCCAGCAGTACCCGGGTGCCTTTAAATCAGCCCCAGCATTTT
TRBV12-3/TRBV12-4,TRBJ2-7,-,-,CASRPSGEHEQYF,TGTGCCAGCAGACCTAGTGGAGAGCACGAGCAGTACTTC
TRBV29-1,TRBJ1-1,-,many,CSVGPGDTEAFF,TGCAGCGTTGGTCCCGGTGACACTGAAGCTTTCTTT
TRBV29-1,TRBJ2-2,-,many,CSPTPQNLNTGELFF,TGCAGCCCGACCCCCCAGAACCTTAACACCGGGGAGCTGTTTTTT
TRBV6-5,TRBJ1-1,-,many,CASRIGGSNTEAFF,TGTGCCAGCAGAATAGGAGGGTCGAACACTGAAGCTTTCTTT
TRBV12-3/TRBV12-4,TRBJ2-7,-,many,CASSTRATYEQYF,TGTGCCAGCAGTACCAGGGCTACCTACGAGCAGTACTTC
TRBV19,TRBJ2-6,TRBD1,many,CASSILHWQTGTGANVLTF,TGTGCCAGTAGTATTCTCCATTGGCAGACAGGGACAGGGGCCAACGTCCTGACTTTC
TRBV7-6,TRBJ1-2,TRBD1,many,CAGSRGQGQYGYTF,TGTGCCGGCAGCCGGGGACAGGGACAGTATGGCTACACCTTC
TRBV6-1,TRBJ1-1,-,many,CASSEAVGNTEAFF,TGTGCCAGCAGTGAAGCGGTCGGTAACACTGAAGCTTTCTTT
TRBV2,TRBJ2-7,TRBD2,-,CASLRAGGSYEQYF,TGTGCCAGCTTGAGAGCGGGAGGGTCCTACGAGCAGTACTTC
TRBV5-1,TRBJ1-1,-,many,CASSLGGVKGTEAFF,TGCGCCAGCAGCTTAGGAGGGGTTAAGGGCACTGAAGCTTTCTTT
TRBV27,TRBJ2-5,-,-,CASRRNRGWETQYF,TGTGCCAGCCGTAGGAATCGGGGTTGGGAGACCCAGTACTTC
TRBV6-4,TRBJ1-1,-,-,CASSDSNMGGTEAFF,TGTGCCAGCAGTGACTCGAATATGGGGGGGACTGAAGCTTTCTTT
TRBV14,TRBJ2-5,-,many,CASSPSILVETQYF,TGTGCCAGCAGCCCTTCGATCCTTGTAGAGACCCAGTACTTC
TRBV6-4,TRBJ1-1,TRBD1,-,CASSYKTGFTEAFF,TGTGCCAGCAGTTACAAGACAGGGTTCACTGAAGCTTTCTTT
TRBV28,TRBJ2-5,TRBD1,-,CASLNPGQGAGTQYF,TGTGCCAGCTTGAACCCGGGACAGGGGGCGGGGACCCAGTACTTC
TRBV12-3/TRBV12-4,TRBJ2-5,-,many,CASSLNQETQYF,TGTGCCAGCAGTCTTAACCAAGAGACCCAGTACTTC
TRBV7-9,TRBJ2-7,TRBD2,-,CASSFSSGSWEQYF,TGTGCCAGCAGCTTTTCTAGCGGGAGTTGGGAGCAGTACTTC
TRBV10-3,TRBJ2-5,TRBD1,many,CAISDPDRGEGETQYF,TGTGCCATCAGTGATCCGGACAGGGGAGAGGGAGAGACCCAGTACTTC
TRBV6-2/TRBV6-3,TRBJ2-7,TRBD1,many,CASSSTGGPYEQYF,TGTGCCAGCAGCTCGACAGGGGGTCCCTACGAGCAGTACTTC
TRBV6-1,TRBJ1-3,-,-,CASAGTTASGNTIYF,TGTGCCAGCGCCGGGACCACCGCAAGTGGAAACACCATATATTTT
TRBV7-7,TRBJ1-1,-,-,CASPGPLRAFF,TGTGCTAGCCCGGGGCCCCTTCGGGCTTTCTTT
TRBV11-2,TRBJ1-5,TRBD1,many,CASSPNGQDGQPQHF,TGTGCCAGCAGCCCGAACGGACAGGACGGGCAGCCCCAGCATTTT
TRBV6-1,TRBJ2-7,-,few,CASSGGGGPPYEQYF,TGTGCCAGCAGCGGCGGCGGGGGCCCACCATACGAGCAGTACTTC